Listed below are T cell receptor beta chains from one sample, sequenced in a study of cytomegalovirus exposure and HLA in healthy donors. Sequenced by immunoSEQ multiplex PCR; TCRdb stores in-frame clones only, minus some. The sample lists a few hundred thousand clones, about 75% occurring once. Source material: PBMCs. Source of these receptors: a man between 18 and 35 years old in good health and CMV-seronegative. Both conserved end residues are part of each CDR3. The order of the fields is D gene, CDR3 length, J gene, V gene, clone size, CDR3 protein, CDR3 DNA. D genes are given only for firm matches. Size is stated for part of the rows, as once, few or many counts, or as a class when the clone is expanded.

d_gene: .; len: 13; j_gene: TRBJ2-2; v_gene: TRBV4-2; abundance: .; CDR3aa: CASSHETGGELFF; CDR3nt: TGTGCCAGCAGCCATGAAACAGGGGGGGAGCTGTTTTTT
d_gene: TRBD1; len: 14; j_gene: TRBJ2-7; v_gene: TRBV7-2; abundance: .; CDR3aa: CASSLHGTDYEQYF; CDR3nt: TGTGCCAGCAGCTTACACGGGACAGACTACGAGCAGTACTTC
d_gene: .; len: 14; j_gene: TRBJ2-7; v_gene: TRBV6-5; abundance: .; CDR3aa: CASSYSPRPGEQYF; CDR3nt: TGTGCCAGCAGTTACTCGCCGAGGCCGGGCGAGCAGTACTTC
d_gene: TRBD2; len: 16; j_gene: TRBJ2-7; v_gene: TRBV5-6; abundance: .; CDR3aa: CASSLGTGTRAYEQYF; CDR3nt: TGTGCCAGCAGCTTGGGGACCGGGACTAGAGCCTACGAGCAGTACTTC
d_gene: .; len: 17; j_gene: TRBJ1-6; v_gene: TRBV5-5; abundance: .; CDR3aa: CASSPPGASEGGSPLHF; CDR3nt: TGTGCCAGCAGCCCTCCTGGGGCCTCGGAGGGTGGTTCACCCCTCCACTTT
d_gene: TRBD1; len: 15; j_gene: TRBJ1-5; v_gene: TRBV7-9; abundance: .; CDR3aa: CASSLGTGNNQPQHF; CDR3nt: TGTGCCAGCAGCTTAGGGACAGGGAACAATCAGCCCCAGCATTTT
d_gene: .; len: 15; j_gene: TRBJ2-7; v_gene: TRBV27; abundance: .; CDR3aa: CASTSTVGQLDEQYF; CDR3nt: TGTGCCAGCACCTCAACGGTGGGGCAGCTCGACGAGCAGTACTTC
d_gene: .; len: 14; j_gene: TRBJ2-2; v_gene: TRBV9; abundance: .; CDR3aa: CASGLTGNTGELFF; CDR3nt: TGTGCCAGCGGATTAACAGGAAACACCGGGGAGCTGTTTTTT
d_gene: .; len: 16; j_gene: TRBJ2-3; v_gene: TRBV7-9; abundance: once; CDR3aa: CASSPGRGGPTDTQYF; CDR3nt: TGTGCCAGCAGCCCTGGGAGGGGGGGGCCGACAGATACGCAGTATTTT
d_gene: .; len: 18; j_gene: TRBJ2-7; v_gene: TRBV4-1; abundance: few; CDR3aa: CASSQGGAEGRFGYEQYF; CDR3nt: TGCGCCAGCAGCCAAGGGGGCGCGGAAGGCCGTTTTGGCTACGAGCAGTACTTC
d_gene: TRBD1; len: 13; j_gene: TRBJ1-2; v_gene: TRBV30; abundance: .; CDR3aa: CAWSMTGGNGYTF; CDR3nt: TGTGCCTGGAGTATGACAGGGGGCAATGGCTACACCTTC
d_gene: .; len: 15; j_gene: TRBJ2-3; v_gene: TRBV5-6; abundance: few; CDR3aa: CASSLGPSTTDTQYF; CDR3nt: TGTGCCAGCAGCTTGGGGCCCAGTACCACAGATACGCAGTATTTT
d_gene: TRBD1; len: 15; j_gene: TRBJ1-1; v_gene: TRBV7-9; abundance: .; CDR3aa: CASSYYQGADTEAFF; CDR3nt: TGTGCCAGCAGCTACTATCAGGGGGCGGACACTGAAGCTTTCTTT
d_gene: TRBD1; len: 13; j_gene: TRBJ2-5; v_gene: TRBV5-1; abundance: .; CDR3aa: CASSSGQQETQYF; CDR3nt: TGCGCCAGCAGCTCGGGACAGCAAGAGACCCAGTACTTC
d_gene: .; len: 17; j_gene: TRBJ2-5; v_gene: TRBV21-1; abundance: .; CDR3aa: CASSNRGSGAPQETQYF; CDR3nt: TGTGCCAGCAGCAATCGGGGTTCGGGAGCGCCCCAAGAGACCCAGTACTTC
d_gene: .; len: 16; j_gene: TRBJ2-1; v_gene: TRBV18; abundance: .; CDR3aa: CASSPKQQTIWDEQFF; CDR3nt: TGTGCCAGCTCACCAAAACAGCAGACCATCTGGGATGAGCAGTTCTTC
d_gene: TRBD2; len: 18; j_gene: TRBJ2-7; v_gene: TRBV7-2; abundance: .; CDR3aa: CASSDLWSGRGSSYEQYF; CDR3nt: TGTGCCAGCAGCGACCTCTGGTCGGGGCGGGGGAGCTCCTACGAGCAGTACTTC
d_gene: TRBD1; len: 16; j_gene: TRBJ1-6; v_gene: TRBV7-2; abundance: .; CDR3aa: CASSVTGDRDNSPLHF; CDR3nt: TGTGCCAGCAGCGTAACAGGGGATAGGGATAATTCACCCCTCCACTTT
d_gene: .; len: 17; j_gene: TRBJ1-3; v_gene: TRBV18; abundance: .; CDR3aa: CASSPPLTVSSGNTIYF; CDR3nt: TGTGCCAGCTCACCACCTCTAACTGTTAGCTCTGGAAACACCATATATTTT
d_gene: TRBD1; len: 13; j_gene: TRBJ2-1; v_gene: TRBV6-1; abundance: .; CDR3aa: CASRRQGADEQFF; CDR3nt: TGTGCCAGCAGAAGACAGGGGGCGGATGAGCAGTTCTTC
d_gene: TRBD1; len: 14; j_gene: TRBJ1-2; v_gene: TRBV6-5; abundance: .; CDR3aa: CASSQQGTNYGYTF; CDR3nt: TGTGCCAGCAGTCAACAGGGGACCAACTATGGCTACACCTTC
d_gene: TRBD1; len: 15; j_gene: TRBJ1-2; v_gene: TRBV6-5; abundance: .; CDR3aa: CASSFSQGGNYGYTF; CDR3nt: TGTGCCAGCAGTTTCTCACAGGGGGGAAACTATGGCTACACCTTC
d_gene: TRBD1; len: 15; j_gene: TRBJ2-5; v_gene: TRBV5-4; abundance: .; CDR3aa: CASTLGGGGQETQYF; CDR3nt: TGTGCCAGCACCCTAGGGGGCGGAGGACAAGAGACCCAGTACTTC
d_gene: TRBD1; len: 18; j_gene: TRBJ2-7; v_gene: TRBV2; abundance: few; CDR3aa: CASNSGTGYGGRSYEQYF; CDR3nt: TGTGCCAGCAATTCCGGGACAGGGTACGGAGGGAGGTCCTACGAGCAGTACTTC
d_gene: .; len: 11; j_gene: TRBJ2-1; v_gene: TRBV20-1; abundance: few; CDR3aa: CSAQRNNEQFF; CDR3nt: TGCAGTGCTCAGCGGAACAATGAGCAGTTCTTC
d_gene: .; len: 13; j_gene: TRBJ2-1; v_gene: TRBV7-3; abundance: .; CDR3aa: CASSLNGGGEQFF; CDR3nt: TGTGCCAGCAGCTTAAATGGGGGGGGCGAGCAGTTCTTC